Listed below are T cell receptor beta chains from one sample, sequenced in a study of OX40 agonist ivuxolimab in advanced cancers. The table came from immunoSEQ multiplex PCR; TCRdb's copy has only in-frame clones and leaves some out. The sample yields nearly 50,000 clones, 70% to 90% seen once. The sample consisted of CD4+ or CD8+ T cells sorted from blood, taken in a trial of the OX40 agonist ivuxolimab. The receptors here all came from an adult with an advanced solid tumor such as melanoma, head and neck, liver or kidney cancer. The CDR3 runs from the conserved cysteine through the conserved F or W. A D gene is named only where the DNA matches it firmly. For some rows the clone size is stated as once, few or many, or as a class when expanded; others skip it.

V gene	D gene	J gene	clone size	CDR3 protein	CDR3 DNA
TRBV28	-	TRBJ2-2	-	CASSFYGDTGELFF	TGTGCCAGCAGTTTCTACGGAGACACCGGGGAGCTGTTTTTT
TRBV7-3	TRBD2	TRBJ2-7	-	CASSSTRLAGAYEQYF	TGTGCCAGCAGCTCAACCCGACTAGCGGGAGCGTACGAGCAGTACTTC
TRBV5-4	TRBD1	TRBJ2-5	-	CASSLGQGGETQYF	TGTGCCAGCAGTTTGGGACAGGGTGGGGAGACCCAGTACTTC
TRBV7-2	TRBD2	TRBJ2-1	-	CASSLDASGSNNEQFF	TGTGCCAGCAGCTTAGATGCTAGCGGGAGTAACAATGAGCAGTTCTTC
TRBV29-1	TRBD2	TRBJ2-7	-	CSVSSGSNEQYF	TGCAGCGTTTCCAGCGGGAGCAACGAGCAGTACTTC
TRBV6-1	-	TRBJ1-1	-	CASIWVGEAFF	TGTGCCAGCATCTGGGTAGGTGAAGCTTTCTTT
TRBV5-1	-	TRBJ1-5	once	CASSPGLNSNQPQHF	TGCGCCAGCAGCCCGGGGCTTAATAGCAATCAGCCCCAGCATTTT
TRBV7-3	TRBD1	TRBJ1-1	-	CASRGTGGTEAFF	TGTGCCAGCAGGGGGACAGGGGGCACTGAAGCTTTCTTT
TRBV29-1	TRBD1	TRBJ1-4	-	CSVSPTGEKLFF	TGCAGCGTTTCGCCGACAGGGGAAAAACTGTTTTTT
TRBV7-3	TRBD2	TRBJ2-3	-	CASSPWGTNTDTQYF	TGTGCCAGCAGCCCCTGGGGGACTAACACAGATACGCAGTATTTT
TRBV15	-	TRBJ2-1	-	CATSSYGSSYNEQFF	TGTGCCACCAGCAGCTACGGGAGCTCCTACAATGAGCAGTTCTTC
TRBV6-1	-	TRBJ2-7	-	CASSRVSLSYEQYF	TGTGCCAGCAGCAGGGTTTCCCTATCCTACGAGCAGTACTTC
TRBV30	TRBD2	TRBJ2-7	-	CAYGRDYSYEQYF	TGTGCCTACGGCAGGGACTACTCCTACGAGCAGTACTTC
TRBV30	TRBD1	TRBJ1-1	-	CAWSWDSQNTEAFF	TGTGCCTGGAGTTGGGACAGTCAAAACACTGAAGCTTTCTTT
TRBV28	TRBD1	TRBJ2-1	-	CASSFQGAKGEQFF	TGTGCCAGCAGTTTCCAGGGGGCGAAAGGTGAGCAGTTCTTC
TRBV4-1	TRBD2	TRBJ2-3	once	CASSQQLAGGPKDTQYF	TGCGCCAGCAGCCAACAACTAGCGGGAGGGCCAAAGGATACGCAGTATTTT
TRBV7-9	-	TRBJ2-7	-	CASGQSGGHEQYF	TGTGCCAGCGGCCAAAGTGGGGGGCACGAGCAGTACTTC
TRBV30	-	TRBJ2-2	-	CAWKGGPNTGELFF	TGTGCCTGGAAAGGGGGTCCGAACACCGGGGAGCTGTTTTTT
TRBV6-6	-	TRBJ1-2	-	CASSAANYGYTF	TGTGCCTCCTCCGCTGCTAACTATGGCTACACCTTC
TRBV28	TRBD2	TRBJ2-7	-	CASMAGDFDEQYF	TGTGCCAGCATGGCGGGAGACTTCGACGAGCAGTACTTC
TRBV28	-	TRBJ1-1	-	CASSLSVGEAFF	TGTGCCAGCAGTTTATCGGTTGGTGAAGCTTTCTTT
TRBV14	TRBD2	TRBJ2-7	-	CASSQAPRESSYEQYF	TGTGCCAGCAGCCAAGCCCCGCGGGAGAGCTCCTACGAGCAGTACTTC
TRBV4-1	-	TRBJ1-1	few	CASSQDLEGAQNFMNTEAFF	TGCGCCAGCAGCCAAGATCTTGAAGGGGCGCAGAATTTTATGAACACTGAAGCTTTCTTT
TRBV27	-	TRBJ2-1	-	CASSLLLTPKNEQFF	TGTGCCAGCAGTTTACTTCTTACACCTAAGAATGAGCAGTTCTTC
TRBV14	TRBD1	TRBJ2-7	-	CASSRGQGPTYEQYF	TGTGCCAGCAGCCGTGGACAGGGTCCAACCTACGAGCAGTACTTC
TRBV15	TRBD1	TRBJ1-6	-	CATSRHKSDRVRSPLHF	TGTGCCACCAGCAGACACAAATCGGACAGGGTTAGGTCACCCCTCCACTTT
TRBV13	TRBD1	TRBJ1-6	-	CASSVDRSLSLHF	TGTGCCAGCAGTGTGGACAGGTCGTTATCCCTCCACTTT
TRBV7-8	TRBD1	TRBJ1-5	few	CASRETGARPQPQHF	TGTGCCAGCAGGGAGACAGGGGCCCGCCCTCAGCCCCAGCATTTT
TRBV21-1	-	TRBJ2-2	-	CASSNPGLAENTGELFF	TGTGCCAGCAGCAACCCGGGACTAGCGGAGAACACCGGGGAGCTGTTTTTT
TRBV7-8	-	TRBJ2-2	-	CASSWALTGELFF	TGTGCCAGCAGCTGGGCACTCACCGGGGAGCTGTTTTTT
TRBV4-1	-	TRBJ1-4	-	CASSQWAVNEKLFF	TGCGCCAGCAGCCAGTGGGCGGTAAATGAAAAACTGTTTTTT
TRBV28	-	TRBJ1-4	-	CASSLVSRGGANEKLFF	TGTGCCAGCAGTTTAGTTTCTAGGGGGGGCGCGAATGAAAAACTGTTTTTT
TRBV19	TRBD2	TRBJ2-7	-	CASSIDLGGRYEQYF	TGTGCCAGTAGTATAGATCTTGGCGGGAGGTACGAGCAGTACTTC